The sequence of this TCR beta chain was determined in a study of cytomegalovirus exposure and HLA in healthy donors. Looked up from germline, CDR1 is SGDLS and CDR2 is YYNGEE. The CDR3 has 15 residues. J lost 0 bases, V lost 3 bases, and 6 bases had no gene match. Researchers ran the PCR with 60 Vbeta and 13 Jbeta primers. Clones were sequenced by immunoSEQ multiplex PCR, and TCRdb holds only the in-frame ones, with some missing. The data contain fewer than 150,000 clones, 65% to 90% of them singletons. This clone was counted once. Its target is unknown. Study-level findings and limits: A later analysis reportedly found fewer N-insertions in an Asian-associated ancestry cluster than the approximately 670-donor mean. For presence/absence analyses, sequencing depth was assumed to be roughly uniform across donors.

Sequencing used PBMCs. The chain joins TRBV9 to TRBJ2-7; 7 positions agree with TRBD2. The sequence came from a female donor in good health and CMV-seronegative. The CDR3 reads CASSEGGTPSYEQYF. DNA of the CDR3: TGTGCCAGCAGCGAGGGAGGGACCCCCTCCTACGAGCAGTACTTC.